This T cell receptor (beta chain) was sequenced for a study of OX40 agonist ivuxolimab in advanced cancers. As for the study more broadly: The costimulatory receptor OX40 (CD134) was targeted by ivuxolimab, a fully human IgG2 agonistic monoclonal antibody. The monotherapy dose-escalation portion (N of about 57 patients) of the phase I ivuxolimab trial is reported in the paper. The point of sequencing TCRbeta in the periphery was to test whether ivuxolimab changed TCR sequence diversity and drove clonal T-cell expansion. Three dose-escalation patients achieved partial responses, one with hepatocellular carcinoma and two with cutaneous melanoma. Patients were allowed to have had prior anti-PD-1, anti-PD-L1 or anti-CTLA-4 therapy, and around two fifths of the dose-escalation patients had been treated with checkpoint inhibitors. Of the approximately 54 patients in dose escalation, some 20 had hepatocellular carcinoma, some 15 had melanoma, 9 had renal cell carcinoma and 9 had head and neck cancer. Intravenous ivuxolimab was administered to patients every 2 weeks at six dose levels: 0.01, 0.1, 0.3, 1.5, 3 and 10 mg/kg. A male proportion of around 81% and a mean age of 60 years, ranging from about 20 to 85, were recorded for the dose-escalation cohort. General findings and caveats noted by the study authors: Low levels of normalized T-cell clonal expansion were also shown by some nonresponding patients. After ivuxolimab, expanded clones were on average more numerous among CD8+ T cells than among CD4+ T cells. Which antigens the clonally expanded peripheral T cells were specific for was not determined. In the 0.1-3.0 mg/kg groups, partial responders were among the patients with the lowest normalized peripheral clonal expansion, particularly in CD8+ T cells. Clonal expansion of both CD4+ and CD8+ blood T cells was observed from baseline to week 6 at doses 0.1 to 3.0 mg/kg.

CDR1 SGHRS and CDR2 YFSETQ were looked up in the germline V gene. Deletion took 0 bases off V and 8 bases off J, with a span of 11 bases between the germline ends. The CDR3 runs 14 residues from the cysteine to the phenylalanine. The only DNA kept is the CDR3, 42 bases in frame from the first base. Patients with a history of autoimmune disease or receiving systemic immunosuppression were excluded from the trial. Peripheral blood for TCR sequencing was collected from all dose cohorts at baseline, on cycle 4 day 1, and on cycle 7 day 1. Samples came from an open-label, multicenter, first-in-human phase I dose-escalation trial of ivuxolimab. Adults with locally advanced or metastatic melanoma, renal cell, hepatocellular, or head and neck squamous cell carcinoma were enrolled in the trial. Before TCR sequencing, CD4+ T cells and CD8+ T cells from peripheral blood were sorted into separate populations.

For sequencing of the TCRbeta CDR3 region, genomic DNA was extracted from the sorted cells. The immunoSEQ Assay was used for sequencing of TCRbeta CDR3 regions. TCRdb carries this immuneACCESS record with in-frame sequences only. Its versions omit some clonotypes, under half of them owing to an unresolved V gene in the studies checked, with the rest unexplained. The sample table contains about 83,000 clones; only one count was recorded for around 84% of them. Around 7.5% of the sample rests with the top ten. Comment on this clone: What this receptor recognizes is not known. Base qualities are missing; no much larger clone stands one base away.

The chain links TRBV5-1 with TRBJ1-4; TRBD1 could be the D gene, as 5 bases match. This TCR was sampled from an adult with an advanced solid tumor such as melanoma, head and neck, liver or kidney cancer. The specimen comprised CD4+ or CD8+ T cells sorted from blood, sampled in a trial of the OX40 agonist ivuxolimab. At the DNA level, the sequence is TGCGCCAGCAGCTTGGAGCAGGGCTCCGAAAAACTGTTTTTT. Protein translation: CASSLEQGSEKLFF.